A single sample is the source of the 7 T cell receptor beta chains below, sequenced in a study of control samples from healthy donors and cancer patients. Measured with immunoSEQ multiplex PCR; TCRdb has only the in-frame clones, and not every one. The top ten clones hold about 14% of a sample with around 250,000 clones, almost 85% of them seen once. Sequenced: PBMCs. These receptors came from a woman aged 60-70 years with lung cancer.

The J gene is TRBJ1-2, the V gene TRBV19; a weak D match, TRBD1 (5 bases). The germline gives CDR1 LNHDA, CDR2 SQIVND (reference sequence). The CDR3 totals 12 residues. With 5 bases removed from V and 6 bases from J, the gap between germline ends came to 10 bases. In DNA form, the CDR3 reads TGTGCCAGTAGTCTGGGGGGAAATGGCTACACCTTC. Protein product: CASSLGGNGYTF.

The V call is TRBV23-1, the J call TRBJ1-3; weak D call: TRBD1 (5 bases). TRBV23-1 counts as an open reading frame of uncertain function. This CDR3 is built from 14 residues. Trimming took 7 bases from V and 8 from J, leaving 18 bases between them. The DNA for the CDR3 is TGCGCCAGCACCCTGGGGGGGGTAGGGTACACCATATATTTT. Its translation is CASTLGGVGYTIYF.

This sequence joins TRBV5-1 and TRBJ2-1; 10 bases fit TRBD1. With 5 bases clipped from V and 6 bases from J, the junction kept 5 bases outside the gene matches. This CDR3 region has 14 residues. The germline gives CDR1 SGHRS, CDR2 YFSETQ. CDR3 residues: CASRPGTGANEQFF. The CDR3 DNA follows: TGCGCCAGCAGGCCCGGGACAGGGGCCAATGAGCAGTTCTTC.

V usage is TRBV12-3 or TRBV12-4 and J usage is TRBJ2-5; TRBD1 might be the D (6 bases). The CDR3 extends over 13 amino acids. The V and J ends lost 6 bases and 3 bases respectively, with 11 bases between them. The CDR3 DNA follows: TGTGCCAGCAGCCTGGACAGCGAAGAGACCCAGTACTTC. Protein: CASSLDSEETQYF.

For this clone: Other DNA variants within this sample encode the same CDR3. The chain uses TRBV28 and TRBJ2-7; tentatively, D is TRBD1 or TRBD2 (5 bases each). This CDR3 region has 14 residues. Germline loops: CDR1 MDHEN, CDR2 SYDVKM. V was cut by 3 bases and J by 2 bases, with 11 bases left in between. The CDR3 region has the DNA TGTGCCAGCAGTTTGGGAGACAGCCCCTACGAGCAGTACTTC. Encoded protein: CASSLGDSPYEQYF.

The rearrangement joins TRBV18 to TRBJ1-1; 7 bases fit TRBD1. The CDR3 has 13 amino acids. The ends lost 8 bases at V and 1 base at J; junction bases unmatched: 4. CDR1 and CDR2 (germline): KGHSH, LQKENI. The chain's CDR3 is CASRGQSNTEAFF. CDR3 coding DNA: TGTGCCAGCCGGGGACAGTCGAACACTGAAGCTTTCTTT.

This chain connects TRBV19 to TRBJ2-7, with TRBD2 matching over 7 bases. The J segment lost 7 bases and the V segment lost 3 bases, leaving 12 bases of the junction unmatched. There are 15 residues in the CDR3. Germline V gene sequence: CDR1 LNHDA, CDR2 SQIVND (reference sequence). In DNA form, the CDR3 reads TGTGCCAGTAGTATGATGGCGGGAGCTTCCCTAGAGCAGTACTTC. It specifies CASSMMAGASLEQYF.